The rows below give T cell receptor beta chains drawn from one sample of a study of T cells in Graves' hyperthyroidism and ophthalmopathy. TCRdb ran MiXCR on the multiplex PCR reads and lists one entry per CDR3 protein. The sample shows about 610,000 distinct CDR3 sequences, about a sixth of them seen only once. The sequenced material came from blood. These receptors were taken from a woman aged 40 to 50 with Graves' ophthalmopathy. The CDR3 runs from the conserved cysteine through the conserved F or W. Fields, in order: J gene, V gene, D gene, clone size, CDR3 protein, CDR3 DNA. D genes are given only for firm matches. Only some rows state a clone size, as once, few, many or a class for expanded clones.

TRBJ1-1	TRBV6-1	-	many	CASSEYRDTEAFF	TGTGCCAGCAGTGAATACAGGGACACTGAAGCTTTCTTT
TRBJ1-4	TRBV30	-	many	CAWSVRGAGEKLFF	TGTGCCTGGAGTGTTAGAGGGGCTGGCGAAAAACTGTTTTTT
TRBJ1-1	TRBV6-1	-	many	CASSPDTPGLLNTEAFF	TGTGCCAGCAGCCCAGACACCCCCGGGCTGCTGAACACTGAAGCTTTCTTT
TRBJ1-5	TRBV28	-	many	CASSSSGLGQPQHF	TGTGCCAGCAGTTCAAGTGGATTGGGGCAGCCCCAGCATTTT
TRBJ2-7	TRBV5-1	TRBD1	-	CASSLTGEGNEQYF	TGCGCCAGCAGCTTGACAGGGGAAGGGAACGAGCAGTACTTC
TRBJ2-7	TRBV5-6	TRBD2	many	CASSAGLAGEVYEQYF	TGTGCCAGCAGCGCAGGACTAGCGGGAGAGGTCTACGAGCAGTACTTC
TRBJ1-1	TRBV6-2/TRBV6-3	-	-	CASSYTAWGRNTEAFF	TGTGCCAGCAGTTACACGGCCTGGGGGAGAAACACTGAAGCTTTCTTT
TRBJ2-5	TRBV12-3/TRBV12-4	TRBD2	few	CASSFRTSGAREAQYF	TGTGCCAGCAGCTTCCGGACTAGCGGGGCCAGGGAGGCCCAGTACTTC
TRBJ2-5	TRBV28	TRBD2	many	CASSPRQGVTLAGVGETQYF	TGTGCCAGCAGCCCCCGACAGGGAGTAACGCTAGCGGGAGTGGGCGAGACCCAGTACTTC
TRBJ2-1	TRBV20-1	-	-	CSARDRLFVAYNEQFF	TGCAGTGCTAGAGATCGGCTCTTTGTTGCCTACAATGAGCAGTTCTTC
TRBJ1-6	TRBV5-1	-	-	CASSLAPNNYNSPLHF	TGCGCCAGCAGCCTGGCCCCGAATAACTATAATTCACCCCTCCACTTT
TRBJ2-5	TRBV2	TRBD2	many	CASSVPLAGGTSETQYF	TGTGCCAGCAGTGTGCCACTAGCGGGAGGAACGAGTGAGACCCAGTACTTC